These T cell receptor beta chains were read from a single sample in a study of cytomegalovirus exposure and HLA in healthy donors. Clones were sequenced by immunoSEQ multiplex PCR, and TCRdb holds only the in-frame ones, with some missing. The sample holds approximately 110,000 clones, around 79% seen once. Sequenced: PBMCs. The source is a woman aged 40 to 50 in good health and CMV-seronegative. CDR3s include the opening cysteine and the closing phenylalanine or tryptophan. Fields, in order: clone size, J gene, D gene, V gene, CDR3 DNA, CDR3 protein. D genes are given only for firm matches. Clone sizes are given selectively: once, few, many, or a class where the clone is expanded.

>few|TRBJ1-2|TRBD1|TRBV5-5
TGTGCCAGCAGCTTGCAGGGGGAGGACTATGGCTACACCTTC
CASSLQGEDYGYTF
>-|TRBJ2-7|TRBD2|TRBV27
TGTGCCAGCAGTTTAAACGGGAGGGCCCACGAGCAGTACTTC
CASSLNGRAHEQYF
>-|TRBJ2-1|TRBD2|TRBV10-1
TGCGCCAGCAGTGAGTCACTAGCGGTCAATGAGCAGTTCTTC
CASSESLAVNEQFF
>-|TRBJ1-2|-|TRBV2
TGTGCGATTTTTTGGGGCTTCGACTATGGCTACACCTTC
CAIFWGFDYGYTF
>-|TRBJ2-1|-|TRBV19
TGTGCCAGTAGTTCAAATTACAATGAGCAGTTCTTC
CASSSNYNEQFF
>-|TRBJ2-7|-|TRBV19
TGTGCCAGTAGTATAGCCTCAGGGGTCTACGAGCAGTACTTC
CASSIASGVYEQYF
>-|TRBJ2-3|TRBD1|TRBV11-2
TGTGCCAGCAGCTCCCCCCGGACAGGGTCAGATACGCAGTATTTT
CASSSPRTGSDTQYF
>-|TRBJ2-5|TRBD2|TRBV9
TGTGCCAGCAGCGTAGGGCTAGCGGGAGTATTAGAGCAGTACTTC
CASSVGLAGVLEQYF
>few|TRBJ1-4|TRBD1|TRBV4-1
TGCGCCAGCAGCCAAGGCAGGGGGCGCGATGAAAAACTGTTTTTT
CASSQGRGRDEKLFF
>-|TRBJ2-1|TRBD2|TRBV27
TGTGCCAGCAGTTCCGGGACTAGCTATGAGCAGTTCTTC
CASSSGTSYEQFF
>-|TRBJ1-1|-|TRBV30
TGTGCCGGAGAGCGGGAGGGTTGGGGCGCTTTCTTT
CAGEREGWGAFF
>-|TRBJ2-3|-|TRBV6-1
TGTGCCAGCAGTGAGGACTCCTCCGAGGATACGCAGTATTTT
CASSEDSSEDTQYF
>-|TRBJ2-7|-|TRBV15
TGTGCCACCAGCAGAGAGGCACCCTCCTACGAGCAGTACTTC
CATSREAPSYEQYF
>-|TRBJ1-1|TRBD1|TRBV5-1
TGCGCCAGCAGCTCTAGGACAGGGTTGAACACTGAAGCTTTCTTT
CASSSRTGLNTEAFF
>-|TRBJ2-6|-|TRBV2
TGTGCCAGCATCCGTGGCGGGTCTGGGGCCAACGTCCTGACTTTC
CASIRGGSGANVLTF
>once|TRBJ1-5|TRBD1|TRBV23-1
TGCGCCAGCAGTCAACCCGACAGGGGGCTTAATCAGCCCCAGCATTTT
CASSQPDRGLNQPQHF
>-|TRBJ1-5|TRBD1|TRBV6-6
TGTGCCAGCAGACAACAGGGGTCCGACCAGCCCCAGCATTTT
CASRQQGSDQPQHF
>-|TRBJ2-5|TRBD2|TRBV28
TGTGCCAGCAGTTTGTTCGTAGCGGGAGGGCTGGAGACCCAGTACTTC
CASSLFVAGGLETQYF
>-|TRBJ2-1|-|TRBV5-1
TGCGCCAGCAGCCTGGCGGCAGGCTCCTACAATGAGCAGTTCTTC
CASSLAAGSYNEQFF
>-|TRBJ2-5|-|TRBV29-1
TGCAGCGCAGGACCGGACGAGGGAGAGACCCAGTACTTC
CSAGPDEGETQYF
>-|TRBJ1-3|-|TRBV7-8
TGTGCCAGCAGCTTCAGGGGTACTGGAAACACCATATATTTT
CASSFRGTGNTIYF
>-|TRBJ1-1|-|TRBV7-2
TGTGCCAGCAGCTGGAGGGGGGGCCGGGACACTGAAGCTTTCTTT
CASSWRGGRDTEAFF